A single sample is the source of the 22 T cell receptor beta chains below, sequenced in a study of blood T cell repertoires in COVID-19. Data came from immunoSEQ multiplex PCR; TCRdb stores just in-frame clones and leaves some out. The sample lists 28,000 or so clones, approximately 85% seen once, with 25% to 30% in the top ten. The sample taken for sequencing was peripheral blood. Receptors were obtained from a woman over 75 with COVID-19, enrolled during active disease.

The V call is TRBV9, the J call TRBJ2-3; maybe TRBD1 (5 bases). Per the germline V gene, CDR1 is SGDLS and CDR2 is YYNGEE. The ends were cut back, 4 bases at V and 0 bases at J, with 15 bases in the middle. CDR3 length equals 16 residues. In DNA form, the CDR3 reads TGTGCCAGCAGCTCCCTCCAGGGTCTCAGCACAGATACGCAGTATTTT. Protein: CASSSLQGLSTDTQYF.

This rearrangement joins TRBV7-2 to TRBJ2-1, with D possibly being TRBD2 (6 bases). V was shortened by 4 bases and J by 10 bases, with 14 bases between the two germline ends. Germline V gene data show CDR1 as SGHTA and CDR2 as FQGNSA. This CDR3 has 13 amino acids. This chain's CDR3 is CASSSTALAEQFF. CDR3 DNA: TGTGCCAGCAGCTCCACTGCCCTAGCGGAGCAGTTCTTC.

The V gene is TRBV12-3 or TRBV12-4, the J gene TRBJ2-7; the D gene is possibly TRBD1 (6 bases). The CDR3 extends over 13 amino acids. With 6 bases removed from V and 3 bases from J, the gap between germline ends came to 12 bases. CDR3 DNA sequence: TGTGCCAGCAGCCAGGGGCTGCGCTACGAGCAGTACTTC. As protein: CASSQGLRYEQYF.

CDR3 sequence reads: CASSLDTGFYEQYF. The CDR3 coding sequence is TGCGCCAGCAGCCTGGACACGGGATTCTACGAGCAGTACTTC. The V call is TRBV5-1, the J call TRBJ2-7; D is possibly TRBD1 or TRBD2 (5 bases each). Between the trimmed V and J ends, which lost 4 bases and 3 bases, there was a span of 14 bases. The CDR3 consists of 14 residues. Germline V CDR1 and CDR2: SGHRS, YFSETQ.

V gene TRBV30 combines with J gene TRBJ1-6; TRBD1 matches at 12 bases. CDR3 length: 16 residues. V was clipped by 1 base and J by 6 bases; unmatched bases: 4. Germline V gene lookup returns CDR1 GTSNPN and CDR2 SVGIG (reference sequence). In DNA form, the CDR3 reads TGTGCCTGGAGTGGGGACAGGGGGCGGCCTAATTCACCCCTCCACTTT. Amino acid sequence: CAWSGDRGRPNSPLHF.

This rearrangement joins TRBV19 to TRBJ1-1; 10 bases fit TRBD1. Germline loops: CDR1 LNHDA, CDR2 SQIVND (reference sequence). V lost 4 bases to trimming and J lost 1 base; unmatched junction nucleotides: 9. This CDR3 is built from 17 residues. CDR3 DNA: TGTGCCAGTAGTAGCCCAGGGACAGGGGTCTCGAACACTGAAGCTTTCTTT. Encoded protein: CASSSPGTGVSNTEAFF.

The V call is TRBV6-5, the J call TRBJ1-1; 8 nucleotides match TRBD1. The CDR3 spans 16 residues. The junction had 8 bases not matched to a gene; V was cut back by 4 bases and J by 1 base. Germline assignment: CDR1 MNHEY and CDR2 SVGAGI. Here the CDR3 reads CASSSGTGRQNTEAFF. As DNA, the CDR3 is TGTGCCAGCAGTTCTGGGACAGGAAGACAGAACACTGAAGCTTTCTTT.

The chain employs TRBV28 and TRBJ1-2; possibly TRBD1 for D (6 bases). Looked up from germline, CDR1 is MDHEN and CDR2 is SYDVKM. The CDR3 extends over 16 amino acids. The V end lost 6 bases, the J end lost 2 bases, and 19 bases lay between the germline ends. CDR3 sequence reads: CASSLGALTGNYGYTF. As DNA, the CDR3 is TGTGCCAGCAGCCTAGGGGCCCTTACAGGGAACTATGGCTACACCTTC.

This chain connects TRBV19 to TRBJ2-3; D is unclear. Germline loops: CDR1 LNHDA, CDR2 SQIVND (reference sequence). The CDR3 consists of 14 residues. V was trimmed by 8 bases and J by 6 bases, leaving 18 bases between them. CDR3 region: CASSHEVARDTQYF. CDR3 DNA sequence: TGTGCCAGTTCCCACGAGGTGGCCCGGGATACGCAGTATTTT.

The J gene is TRBJ2-7, the V gene TRBV14, with TRBD1 matching over 7 bases. Germline trimming cut 2 bases from V and 0 bases from J; bases unmatched to any gene: 4. Germline CDR1 and CDR2: SGHDN and FVKESK. The CDR3 is 15 residues long. The CDR3 coding sequence is TGTGCCAGCAGCCAATTGGGACAGAGCTCCTACGAGCAGTACTTC. Encoded protein: CASSQLGQSSYEQYF.

V and J are TRBV29-1 and TRBJ2-1; 9 nucleotides agree with TRBD2. The germline V gene has CDR1 SQVTM and CDR2 ANQGSEA. The CDR3 has 13 residues. V gave up 7 bases and J gave up 10 bases; unmatched junction bases: 11. In DNA, the CDR3 is TGCAGCGCTGGGGCTAGCGGGGCGCCGGAGCAGTTCTTC. This codes for CSAGASGAPEQFF.

The chain has TRBV2 and TRBJ2-3, with D possibly TRBD2 on 6 matching bases. In germline, CDR1 is SNHLY, CDR2 FYNNEI. The CDR3 length is 15 residues. Trimming took off 4 bases at V and 2 bases at J, with 13 bases between the two ends. The CDR3, as DNA: TGTGCCAGCAGTGCAGAGGGGACTTTCACAGATACGCAGTATTTT. As protein: CASSAEGTFTDTQYF.

The V call is TRBV5-5, the J call TRBJ1-6; D is uncertain. Trimming took off 0 bases at V and 0 bases at J, with 10 bases between the two ends. The CDR3 has 17 residues. Germline V gene sequence: CDR1 SGHKS, CDR2 YYEKEE (reference sequence). In DNA, the CDR3 is TGTGCCAGCAGCTTGGCCGCGCGGAGCTCCTATAATTCACCCCTCCACTTT. Translation: CASSLAARSSYNSPLHF.

The chain uses TRBV5-1 and TRBJ2-5; D is possibly TRBD1 (6 bases). In germline, CDR1 is SGHRS, CDR2 YFSETQ. The CDR3 has 14 residues. V lost 3 bases and J 5 bases, leaving 14 bases between the germline ends. The DNA for the CDR3 is TGCGCCAGCAGCTATCAGGGGTTTGGGGAGACCCAGTACTTC. Translating gives CASSYQGFGETQYF.

This clone was recorded once. The chain uses TRBV6-5 and TRBJ1-1, with 11 bases that match TRBD1. The CDR3 is 15 amino acids. V gave up 6 bases and J gave up 5 bases; unmatched junction bases: 8. Germline V lookup: CDR1 MNHEY, CDR2 SVGAGI. CDR3 in DNA: TGTGCCAGCAGCCCGGGACAGGGGGAGGGTACTGAAGCTTTCTTT. It is translated as CASSPGQGEGTEAFF.

This clone was seen just once. The chain recombines TRBV29-1 with TRBJ2-5; 12 bases are a match to TRBD2. CDR1 and CDR2 from the germline V gene are SQVTM and ANQGSEA. The CDR3 sequence is 14 residues long. Trimming at V came to 6 bases and at J to 14 bases, leaving 16 bases not matched to a gene. The CDR3 region has the DNA TGCAGCGTCCAAGCCCCCCTAGCGGGGGGGCCTCAATACTTC. Protein sequence: CSVQAPLAGGPQYF.

The chain carries TRBV19 and TRBJ1-1, with D unclear. The CDR3 is made up of 12 amino acids. Germline-derived CDR1 and CDR2 are LNHDA and SQIVND (reference sequence). The ends were cut back, 6 bases at V and 1 base at J, with 6 bases in the middle. The CDR3 DNA reads TGTGCCAGTAGGAGATGGAACACTGAAGCTTTCTTT. Amino acid sequence: CASRRWNTEAFF.

The gene calls are TRBV2 and TRBJ2-1; 10 nucleotides agree with TRBD1. The CDR3 totals 14 residues. V dropped 6 bases and J dropped 8; count of bases not matched to a gene: 7. CDR1 is SNHLY, CDR2 FYNNEI, per germline. The CDR3 loop reads CASRDRGNRYEQFF. The CDR3 DNA reads TGTGCCAGCAGGGACAGGGGGAATAGGTATGAGCAGTTCTTC. The full variable domain, its missing parts supplied by reference TRBV2 and TRBJ2-1, is EPEVTQTPSHQVTQMGQEVILRCVPISNHLYFYWYRQILGQKVEFLVSFYNNEISEKSEIFDDQFSVERPDGSNFTLKIRSTKLEDSAMYFCASRDRGNRYEQFFGPGTRLTVL.

The chain joins TRBV5-1 to TRBJ1-2; TRBD1 is a possible D gene (6 bases). The CDR3 length is 13 residues. V was clipped by 5 bases and J by 5 bases, with 13 bases between them. CDR1 and CDR2 from the germline V gene are SGHRS and YFSETQ. Here the CDR3 DNA reads TGCGCCAGCAGGAGCGGACAGCTTTATGGCTACACCTTC. This translates into CASRSGQLYGYTF. The full variable domain, in which reference TRBV5-1 and TRBJ1-2 provide the parts outside the CDR3, is KAGVTQTPRYLIKTRGQQVTLSCSPISGHRSVSWYQQTPGQGLQFLFEYFSETQRNKGNFPGRFSGRQFSNSRSEMNVSTLELGDSALYLCASRSGQLYGYTFGSGTRLTVV.

This chain joins TRBV5-1 and TRBJ2-7; D is possibly TRBD1 (5 bases). Germline values: CDR1 SGHRS, CDR2 YFSETQ. The CDR3 spans 13 residues. With 7 bases removed from V and 3 bases from J, the gap between germline ends came to 14 bases. The CDR3 nucleotides read TGCGCCAGCCGGGCAGGGATTGACTACGAGCAGTACTTC. It encodes CASRAGIDYEQYF.

J is TRBJ1-2 and V is TRBV11-2; TRBD1 matches at 8 bases. Trimming at V came to 2 bases and at J to 1 base, leaving 9 bases not matched to a gene. Germline values: CDR1 SGHAT, CDR2 FQNNGV. The CDR3 is 17 amino acids. Here the CDR3 reads CASSLRTGLTFNYGYTF. In nucleotides, the CDR3 is TGTGCCAGCAGCTTAAGGACAGGGCTTACCTTTAACTATGGCTACACCTTC.

The J gene is TRBJ2-3, the V gene TRBV6-1; TRBD2 aligns across 11 bases. CDR1 and CDR2 from the germline V gene are MNHNS and SASEGT. CDR3 length: 18 amino acids. V trimming: 1 base; J trimming: 0 bases; junction bases outside the gene matches: 6. CDR3 nucleotide sequence: TGTGCCAGCAGTGAAGTAGGTAGCGGGGGGGCAAGCACAGATACGCAGTATTTT. The encoded protein is CASSEVGSGGASTDTQYF.